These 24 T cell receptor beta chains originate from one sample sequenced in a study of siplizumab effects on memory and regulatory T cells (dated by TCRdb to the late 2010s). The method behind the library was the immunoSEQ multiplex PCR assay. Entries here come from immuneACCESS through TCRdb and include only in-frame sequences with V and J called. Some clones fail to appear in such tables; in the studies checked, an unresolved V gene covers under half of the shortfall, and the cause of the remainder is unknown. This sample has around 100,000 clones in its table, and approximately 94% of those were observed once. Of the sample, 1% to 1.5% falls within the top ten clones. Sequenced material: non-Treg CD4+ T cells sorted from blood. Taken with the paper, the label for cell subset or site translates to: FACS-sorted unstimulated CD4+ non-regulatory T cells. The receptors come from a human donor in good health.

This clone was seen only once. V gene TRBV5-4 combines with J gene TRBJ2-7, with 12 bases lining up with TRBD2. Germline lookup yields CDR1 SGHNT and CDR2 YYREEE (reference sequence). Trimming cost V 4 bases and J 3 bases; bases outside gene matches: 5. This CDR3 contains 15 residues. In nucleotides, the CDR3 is TGTGCCAGCAGCAAGGGACTAGCGGGCGACTACGAGCAGTACTTC. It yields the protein CASSKGLAGDYEQYF.

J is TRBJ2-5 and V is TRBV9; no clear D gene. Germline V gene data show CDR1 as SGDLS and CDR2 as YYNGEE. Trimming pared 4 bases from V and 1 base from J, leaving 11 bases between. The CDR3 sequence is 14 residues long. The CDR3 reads CASSPQARQETQYF. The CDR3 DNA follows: TGTGCCAGCAGCCCCCAAGCGCGCCAAGAGACCCAGTACTTC.

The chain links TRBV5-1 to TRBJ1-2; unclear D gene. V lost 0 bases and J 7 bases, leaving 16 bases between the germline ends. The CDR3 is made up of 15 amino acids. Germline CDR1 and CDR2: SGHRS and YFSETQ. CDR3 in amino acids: CASSLGHSREGGYTF. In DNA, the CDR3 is TGCGCCAGCAGCTTGGGTCACAGCCGAGAGGGTGGCTACACCTTC.

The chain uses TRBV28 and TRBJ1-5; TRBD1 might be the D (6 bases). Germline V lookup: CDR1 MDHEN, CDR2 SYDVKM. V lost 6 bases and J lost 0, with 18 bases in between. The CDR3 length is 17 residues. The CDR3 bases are TGTGCCAGCAGCCTATTGGCGGGACACCTTAGCAATCAGCCCCAGCATTTT. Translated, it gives CASSLLAGHLSNQPQHF. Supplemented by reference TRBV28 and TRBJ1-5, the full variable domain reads DVKVTQSSRYLVKRTGEKVFLECVQDMDHENMFWYRQDPGLGLRLIYFSYDVKMKEKGDIPEGYSVSREKKERFSLILESASTNQTSMYLCASSLLAGHLSNQPQHFGDGTRLSIL.

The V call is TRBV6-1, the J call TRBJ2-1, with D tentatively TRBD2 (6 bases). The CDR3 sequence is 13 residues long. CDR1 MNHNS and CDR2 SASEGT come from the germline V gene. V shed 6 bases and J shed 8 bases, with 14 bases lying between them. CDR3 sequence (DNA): TGTGCCAGCAGGCTTGGGGGGAGAGATGAGCAGTTCTTC. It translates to CASRLGGRDEQFF.

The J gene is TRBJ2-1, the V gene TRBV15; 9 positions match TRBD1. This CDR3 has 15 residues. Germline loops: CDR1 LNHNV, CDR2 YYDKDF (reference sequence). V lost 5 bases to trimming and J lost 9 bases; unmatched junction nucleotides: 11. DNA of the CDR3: TGTGCCACCAGCCTGGACAGGGGAGGATGGAGTGAGCAGTTCTTC. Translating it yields CATSLDRGGWSEQFF.

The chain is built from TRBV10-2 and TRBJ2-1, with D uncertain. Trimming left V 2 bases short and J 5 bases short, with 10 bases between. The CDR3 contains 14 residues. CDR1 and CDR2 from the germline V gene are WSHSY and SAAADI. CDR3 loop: CASSEAVLNNEQFF. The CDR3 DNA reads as TGCGCCAGCAGTGAGGCGGTACTAAACAATGAGCAGTTCTTC.

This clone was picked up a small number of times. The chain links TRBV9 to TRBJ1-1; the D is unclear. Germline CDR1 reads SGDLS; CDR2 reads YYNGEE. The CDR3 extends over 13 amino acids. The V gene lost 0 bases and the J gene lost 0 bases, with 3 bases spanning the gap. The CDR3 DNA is TGTGCCAGCAGCGTAGACGTGAACACTGAAGCTTTCTTT. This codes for CASSVDVNTEAFF.

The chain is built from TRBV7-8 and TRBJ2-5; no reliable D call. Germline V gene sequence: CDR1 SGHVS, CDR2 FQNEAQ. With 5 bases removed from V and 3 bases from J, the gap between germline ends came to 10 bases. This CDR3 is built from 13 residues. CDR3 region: CASSGRVEETQYF. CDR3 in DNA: TGTGCCAGCAGCGGCCGCGTGGAAGAGACCCAGTACTTC.

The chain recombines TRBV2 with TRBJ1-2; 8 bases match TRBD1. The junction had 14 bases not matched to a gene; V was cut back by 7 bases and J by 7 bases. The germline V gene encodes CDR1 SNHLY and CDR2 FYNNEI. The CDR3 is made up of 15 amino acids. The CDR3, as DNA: TGTGCCAGCAACACCGGGGGACAGGCCCTCAGTGGCTACACCTTC. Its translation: CASNTGGQALSGYTF.

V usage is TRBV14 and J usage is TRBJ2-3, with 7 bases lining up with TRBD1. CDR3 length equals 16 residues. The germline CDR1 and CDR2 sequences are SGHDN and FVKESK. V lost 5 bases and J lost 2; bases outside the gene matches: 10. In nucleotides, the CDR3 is TGTGCCAGCAGCGAAAACAGGGGTACCCCCACAGATACGCAGTATTTT. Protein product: CASSENRGTPTDTQYF.

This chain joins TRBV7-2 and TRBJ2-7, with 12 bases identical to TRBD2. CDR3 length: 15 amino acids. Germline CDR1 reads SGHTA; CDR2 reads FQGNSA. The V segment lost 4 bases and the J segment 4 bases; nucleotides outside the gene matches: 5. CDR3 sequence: CASSSRLAGVYEQYF. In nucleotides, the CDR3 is TGTGCCAGCAGCTCGAGACTAGCGGGAGTATACGAGCAGTACTTC.

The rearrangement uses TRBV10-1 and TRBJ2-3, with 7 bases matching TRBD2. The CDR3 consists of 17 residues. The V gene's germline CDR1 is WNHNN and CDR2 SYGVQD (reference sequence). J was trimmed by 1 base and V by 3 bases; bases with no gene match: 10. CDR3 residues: CASSDGGKGFGTDTQYF. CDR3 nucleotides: TGCGCCAGCAGTGACGGGGGGAAGGGTTTCGGCACAGATACGCAGTATTTT.

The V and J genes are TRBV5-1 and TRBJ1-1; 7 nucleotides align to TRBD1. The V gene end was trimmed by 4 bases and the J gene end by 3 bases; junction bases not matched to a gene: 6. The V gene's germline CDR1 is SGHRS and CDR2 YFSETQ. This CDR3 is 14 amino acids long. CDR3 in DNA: TGCGCCAGCAGCCCCACAGGGGTTGACACTGAAGCTTTCTTT. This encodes CASSPTGVDTEAFF.

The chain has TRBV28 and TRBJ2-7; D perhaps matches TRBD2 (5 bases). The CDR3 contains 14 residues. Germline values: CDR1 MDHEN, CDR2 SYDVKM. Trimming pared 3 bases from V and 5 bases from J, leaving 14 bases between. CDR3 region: CASSFKGLDHEQYF. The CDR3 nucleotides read TGTGCCAGCAGTTTCAAAGGACTTGACCACGAGCAGTACTTC.

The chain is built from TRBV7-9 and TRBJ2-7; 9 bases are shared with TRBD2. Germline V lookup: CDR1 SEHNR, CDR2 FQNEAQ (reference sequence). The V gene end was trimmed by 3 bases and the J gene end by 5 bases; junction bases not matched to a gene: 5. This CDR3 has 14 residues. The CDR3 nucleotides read TGTGCCAGCAGCTTGAGCGGGGGGTCGAACGAGCAGTACTTC. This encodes CASSLSGGSNEQYF.

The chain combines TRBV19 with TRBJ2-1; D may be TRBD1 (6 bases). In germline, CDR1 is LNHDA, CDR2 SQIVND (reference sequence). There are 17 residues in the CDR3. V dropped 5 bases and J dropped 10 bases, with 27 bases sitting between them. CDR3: CASSLRSQGARLGEQFF. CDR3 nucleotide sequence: TGTGCCAGTAGTCTAAGGTCACAGGGAGCTCGGCTTGGGGAGCAGTTCTTC.

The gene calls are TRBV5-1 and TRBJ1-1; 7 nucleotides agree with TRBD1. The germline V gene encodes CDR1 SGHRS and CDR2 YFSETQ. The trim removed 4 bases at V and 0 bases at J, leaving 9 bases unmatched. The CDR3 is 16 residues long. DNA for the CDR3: TGCGCCAGCAGCGTGGGGTCCGGGACAGTGAACACTGAAGCTTTCTTT. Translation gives CASSVGSGTVNTEAFF.

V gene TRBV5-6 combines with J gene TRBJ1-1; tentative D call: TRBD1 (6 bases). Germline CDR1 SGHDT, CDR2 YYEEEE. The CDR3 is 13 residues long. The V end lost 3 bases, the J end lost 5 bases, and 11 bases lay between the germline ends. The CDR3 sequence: CASSYRVYTEAFF. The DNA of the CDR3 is TGTGCCAGCAGCTACAGGGTTTATACTGAAGCTTTCTTT.

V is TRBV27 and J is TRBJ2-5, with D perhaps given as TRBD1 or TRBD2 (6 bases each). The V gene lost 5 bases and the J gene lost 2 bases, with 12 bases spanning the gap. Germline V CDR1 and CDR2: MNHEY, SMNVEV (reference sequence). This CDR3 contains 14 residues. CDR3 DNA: TGTGCCAGCAGTCCGCGGAGGGGGCAAGAGACCCAGTACTTC. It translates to CASSPRRGQETQYF.

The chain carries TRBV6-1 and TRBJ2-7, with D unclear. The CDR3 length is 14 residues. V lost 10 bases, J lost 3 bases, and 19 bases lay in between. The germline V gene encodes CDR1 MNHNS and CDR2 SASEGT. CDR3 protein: CATSAELGIYEQYF. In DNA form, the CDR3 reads TGTGCCACCTCGGCGGAGTTGGGCATCTACGAGCAGTACTTC.

The CDR3 reads CASSQDRTGSYYGYTF. The DNA for the CDR3 is TGCGCCAGCAGCCAAGACCGGACAGGGAGCTACTATGGCTACACCTTC. The chain employs TRBV5-1 and TRBJ1-2, with TRBD1 matching over 8 bases. With 4 bases clipped from V and 3 bases from J, the junction kept 11 bases outside the gene matches. The CDR3 is 16 amino acids. From germline, CDR1 is SGHRS and CDR2 YFSETQ.

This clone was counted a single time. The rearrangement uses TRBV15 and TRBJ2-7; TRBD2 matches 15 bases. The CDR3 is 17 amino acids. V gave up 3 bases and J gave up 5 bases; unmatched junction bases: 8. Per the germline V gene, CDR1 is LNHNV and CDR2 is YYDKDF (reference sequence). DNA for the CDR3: TGTGCCACCAGCAGTCCCGGGACTAGCGGGAGGTCCCACGAGCAGTACTTC. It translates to CATSSPGTSGRSHEQYF.

The CDR3 reads CASSPLTGMNTGELFF. The CDR3 DNA is TGTGCCAGCTCACCACTGACAGGGATGAACACCGGGGAGCTGTTTTTT. The chain couples TRBV18 to TRBJ2-2; 7 bases map to TRBD1. V gave up 1 base and J gave up 1 base; unmatched junction bases: 3. The V gene's germline CDR1 is KGHSH and CDR2 LQKENI. The CDR3 contains 16 residues.